These T cell receptor beta chains were read from a single sample in a study of early T cells in non-severe SARS-CoV-2 infection. From the 5' RACE reads, TCRdb called clonotypes with MiXCR, one entry per CDR3 protein. This sample has roughly 56,000 distinct CDR3 sequences, with about 9.9% found just once. The sequenced material came from whole blood. The source is an adult who was a healthcare worker with PCR-confirmed SARS-CoV-2 infection or an uninfected control (not recorded which). The CDR3 runs from the conserved cysteine through the conserved F or W. Fields, in order: D gene, clone size, V gene, J gene, CDR3 protein, CDR3 DNA. A D gene is named only where the DNA matches it firmly. Rows may omit the clone size; those that give it use once, few, many or a size class.

>TRBD2|many|TRBV2|TRBJ2-1
CASSRLASYNEQFF
TGTGCCAGCAGTAGACTAGCCTCCTACAATGAGCAGTTCTTC
>.|.|TRBV2|TRBJ1-2
CASSEWTDGYTF
TGTGCCAGCAGTGAATGGACGGATGGCTACACCTTC
>.|.|TRBV24-1|TRBJ1-5
CATSGAGSELLQHF
TGTGCCACCAGTGGAGCCGGCTCCGAACTACTCCAGCATTTT
>.|.|TRBV6-6|TRBJ2-5
CASSYPLETQYF
TGTGCCAGCAGTTACCCTTTGGAGACCCAGTACTTC
>.|few|TRBV6-1|TRBJ1-2
CAIFPSVGPGYGYTF
TGTGCCATCTTCCCCTCGGTGGGGCCGGGGTATGGCTACACCTTC
>.|few|TRBV11-2|TRBJ2-2
CASSLNRFPGELFF
TGTGCCAGCAGCTTAAACAGGTTTCCCGGGGAGCTGTTTTTT
>.|few|TRBV29-1|TRBJ2-1
CSVEEGNEQFF
TGCAGCGTTGAAGAGGGTAATGAGCAGTTCTTC
>.|few|TRBV30|TRBJ2-2
CAWSSGLISGELFF
TGTGCCTGGAGTTCGGGCCTGATTTCCGGGGAGCTGTTTTTT
>.|.|TRBV12-3/TRBV12-4|TRBJ2-1
CASSLWSRVVGNEQFF
TGTGCCAGCAGTTTATGGAGCAGAGTCGTGGGTAATGAGCAGTTCTTC
>.|many|TRBV18|TRBJ1-1
CASSPQGLNTEAFF
TGTGCCAGCTCACCACAGGGATTGAACACTGAAGCTTTCTTT
>.|.|TRBV7-2|TRBJ1-6
CASSLGGPWSPLHF
TGTGCCAGCAGCTTAGGGGGGCCCTGGTCACCCCTCCACTTT
>.|.|TRBV3-1|TRBJ1-2
CASSQGDNGYTF
TGTGCCAGCAGCCAAGGGGACAATGGCTACACCTTC
>.|many|TRBV7-3|TRBJ1-6
CASSTAQNSPLHF
TGTGCCAGCAGCACAGCACAGAATTCACCCCTCCACTTT
>TRBD1|.|TRBV6-1|TRBJ2-1
CAGDRGNSSYNEQFF
TGTGCCGGCGACAGGGGGAATAGCTCCTACAATGAGCAGTTCTTC
>TRBD1|few|TRBV27|TRBJ2-5
CASSLSGTGVTQYF
TGTGCCAGCAGTTTATCCGGGACAGGGGTGACCCAGTACTTC
>TRBD1|.|TRBV5-1|TRBJ2-1
CASSSGQGVYNEQFF
TGCGCCAGCAGCTCGGGACAGGGAGTGTACAATGAGCAGTTCTTC
>.|.|TRBV5-1|TRBJ2-2
CASSLMTSFSGELFF
TGCGCCAGCAGCTTGATGACTAGTTTCTCCGGGGAGCTGTTTTTT
>.|.|TRBV2|TRBJ2-2
CASGWKNTGELFF
TGTGCCAGTGGGTGGAAGAACACCGGGGAGCTGTTTTTT
>.|few|TRBV5-1|TRBJ1-4
CASSLALDALREKLFF
TGCGCCAGCAGCTTGGCCTTGGACGCCCTGAGGGAAAAACTGTTTTTT
>.|.|TRBV12-3/TRBV12-4|TRBJ1-1
CASSLQVSNTEAFF
TGTGCCAGCAGTTTACAGGTTTCGAACACTGAAGCTTTCTTT
>.|many|TRBV30|TRBJ2-3
CAWTDGVAAFSSTDTQYF
TGTGCCTGGACCGACGGGGTAGCGGCCTTTTCTAGCACAGATACGCAGTATTTT
>TRBD1|.|TRBV6-6|TRBJ2-1
CASRLGQGKFF
TGTGCCAGCAGGCTTGGACAGGGGAAGTTCTTC
>.|.|TRBV10-2|TRBJ2-3
CASSGRFLTSTDTQYF
TGCGCCAGCAGCGGACGCTTCCTTACTAGCACAGATACGCAGTATTTT
>.|.|TRBV19|TRBJ1-4
CASSTQGSNEKLFF
TGTGCCAGTAGTACACAGGGCTCTAATGAAAAACTGTTTTTT
>TRBD2|few|TRBV20-1|TRBJ2-3
CSALRFGGGGTDTQYF
TGCAGTGCACTCAGGTTTGGCGGGGGAGGCACAGATACGCAGTATTTT
>TRBD1|.|TRBV7-2|TRBJ2-5
CASSLFRGQGVETQYF
TGTGCCAGCAGCTTATTTCGGGGACAGGGTGTAGAGACCCAGTACTTC
>.|many|TRBV7-9|TRBJ2-3
CASSPFLSTRDTQYF
TGTGCCAGCAGCCCGTTTCTTTCAACGCGAGATACGCAGTATTTT
>.|few|TRBV7-8|TRBJ2-3
CASSRVQGGQYF
TGTGCCAGCAGCCGAGTCCAGGGTGGGCAGTATTTT
>.|.|TRBV6-2/TRBV6-3|TRBJ2-5
CASSYSRGSETQYF
TGTGCCAGCAGTTACTCTCGGGGTTCAGAGACCCAGTACTTC
>.|few|TRBV19|TRBJ1-4
CASSIYLRLGGNEKLFF
TGTGCCAGTAGTATTTATCTCCGATTGGGGGGGAATGAAAAACTGTTTTTT
>TRBD1|many|TRBV12-3/TRBV12-4|TRBJ2-5
CASSTYDMTGVQETQYF
TGTGCCAGCAGTACCTACGATATGACAGGGGTCCAAGAGACCCAGTACTTC
>TRBD2|.|TRBV7-2|TRBJ2-1
CASSFPPPGTSLFF
TGTGCCAGCAGCTTCCCCCCGCCCGGGACTAGCCTGTTCTTC
>.|.|TRBV5-6|TRBJ2-5
CASSLDFSKETQYF
TGTGCCAGCAGCTTGGACTTTAGTAAAGAGACCCAGTACTTC
>TRBD2|many|TRBV20-1|TRBJ2-3
CSAVLLGLAGTDTQYF
TGCAGTGCCGTCCTGCTAGGACTAGCGGGCACAGATACGCAGTATTTT
>TRBD1|many|TRBV3-1|TRBJ2-1
CASSRQGVAPLDEQFF
TGTGCCAGCAGCCGACAGGGTGTTGCTCCACTGGATGAGCAGTTCTTC
>.|many|TRBV19|TRBJ1-2
CASSERLYGYTF
TGTGCCAGTAGTGAGAGATTATATGGCTACACCTTC
>.|.|TRBV5-4|TRBJ1-2
CASSEGTEYGYTF
TGTGCCAGCAGCGAGGGGACGGAGTATGGCTACACCTTC
>.|.|TRBV3-1|TRBJ2-1
CASSLRGYEQFF
TGTGCCAGCAGCCTGAGGGGTTATGAGCAGTTCTTC
>.|.|TRBV7-9|TRBJ2-5
CASSLAVGPSVETQYF
TGTGCCAGCAGCTTAGCGGTAGGGCCATCTGTGGAGACCCAGTACTTC
>.|.|TRBV2|TRBJ2-5
CASRPSSIQETQYF
TGTGCCAGCAGACCATCTAGCATCCAAGAGACCCAGTACTTC
>TRBD1|many|TRBV7-3|TRBJ1-1
CASSSQGDSTEAFF
TGTGCCAGCAGTTCCCAGGGGGATAGCACTGAAGCTTTCTTT
>TRBD1|.|TRBV3-1|TRBJ2-3
CASSQEGTVLNTDTQYF
TGTGCCAGCAGCCAAGAAGGGACAGTTCTTAACACAGATACGCAGTATTTT